This is a list of T cell receptor beta chains from one sample in a study of cytomegalovirus exposure and HLA in healthy donors. The assay was immunoSEQ multiplex PCR, and TCRdb's table has in-frame clones only and misses some. Among more than 65,000 clones listed, 95% to 97% were seen once. Material: PBMCs. These receptors were taken from a woman aged 18-29 years in good health and CMV-seronegative. Both conserved end residues are part of each CDR3.

V,J,CDR3
TRBV19,TRBJ2-1,CASSIEAGSLYNEQFF
TRBV15,TRBJ2-1,CATRTSGSREQFF
TRBV6-4,TRBJ2-3,CASRPLAGDTDTQYF
TRBV5-4,TRBJ2-2,CASSPSGSATGELFF
TRBV29-1,TRBJ2-1,CSVSGGNKSSYNEQFF
TRBV30,TRBJ1-1,CAWRTRQVSKEAFF
TRBV28,TRBJ1-3,CASSLSAGPSGNTIYF
TRBV5-1,TRBJ2-7,CASSRRTGDTSYEQYF
TRBV6-6,TRBJ1-1,CASSYSDRGGGEAFF
TRBV18,TRBJ1-4,CASSPSLSTNLLDRGEKLFF
TRBV9,TRBJ2-7,CASSVVPLSYEQYF
TRBV6-1,TRBJ1-1,CASSDAAGGNTEAFF
TRBV14,TRBJ1-4,CASSQGDRVNEKLFF
TRBV7-8,TRBJ1-1,CASSRTGQSHSEAFF
TRBV7-9,TRBJ2-7,CASSLQRALGLVSNEQYF
TRBV18,TRBJ2-3,CASSPRTSGSLADTQYF
TRBV11-2,TRBJ2-2,CASSTRLAGDSNTGELFF
TRBV29-1,TRBJ2-7,CSVAHRDSYEQYF
TRBV18,TRBJ2-1,CASSQIRAASGTYNEQFF
TRBV19,TRBJ2-7,CASSTADSDYEQYF
TRBV19,TRBJ1-3,CASSYSGGSGNTIYF
TRBV4-2,TRBJ2-3,CASSPGLAATDTQYF
TRBV19,TRBJ1-5,CASSAGQTYSNQPQHF
TRBV10-3,TRBJ1-3,CAISESASSGNTIYF
TRBV7-6,TRBJ2-2,CASSHPRDRPNGELFF
TRBV6-1,TRBJ2-3,CASSEIRTATDTQYF
TRBV7-8,TRBJ1-4,CASSLRTGEKLFF
TRBV6-5,TRBJ2-7,CASSYPGGGLYEQYF
TRBV13,TRBJ2-2,CASSLLAENTGELFF
TRBV5-4,TRBJ2-7,CASSSLREETYEQYF
TRBV7-9,TRBJ1-1,CASSLAELSEAFF
TRBV28,TRBJ2-6,CATEVTGVNVLTF
TRBV13,TRBJ2-3,CASSSTPTPSTDTQYF
TRBV5-6,TRBJ1-1,CASSDTTGENTEAFF
TRBV27,TRBJ2-5,CASSLSRRETQYF
TRBV2,TRBJ2-2,CASRHPGQLGNNTGELFF
TRBV11-3,TRBJ2-7,CASNIGGTFSYEQYF
TRBV15,TRBJ1-2,CATSNFANYGYTF
TRBV7-2,TRBJ2-7,CASTPRRDRGAGQYF
TRBV5-6,TRBJ1-2,CASSSTRSSGYGYTF
TRBV7-9,TRBJ2-1,CASSLSLLSKGRAVNEQFF
TRBV4-1,TRBJ1-5,CASSLEFAEPQHF
TRBV10-3,TRBJ2-7,CAISAPDRGYEQYF
TRBV27,TRBJ2-7,CASSLAGAERHYEQYF
TRBV21-1,TRBJ2-7,CASSKVGTGKYEQYF